Shown below are 16 T cell receptor beta chains from a single sample sequenced in a study of T cell responses to AZD1222 COVID-19 vaccine. Clones were read by immunoSEQ multiplex PCR, and TCRdb kept only the in-frame ones, dropping some. This table holds some 130,000 clones, approximately 90% found once. This material consisted of peripheral blood, taken on day 0 of AZD1222 vaccination. All receptors derive from an adult in good health.

This chain links TRBV4-1 with TRBJ1-2; 7 bases fit TRBD1. The V segment lost 2 bases and the J segment 2 bases; nucleotides outside the gene matches: 5. CDR1 MGHRA and CDR2 YSYEKL come from the germline V gene. This CDR3 spans 15 amino acids. CDR3 protein: CASSQPGQQNYGYTF. DNA of the CDR3: TGCGCCAGCAGCCAACCGGGACAGCAGAACTATGGCTACACCTTC.

The chain uses TRBV7-2 and TRBJ2-7; 10 bases fit TRBD1. V gave up 5 bases and J gave up 9 bases; unmatched junction bases: 13. The CDR3 contains 15 residues. CDR1 is SGHTA, CDR2 FQGNSA, per germline. Here the CDR3 reads CASSLRGQGGTRQYF. In nucleotides, the CDR3 is TGTGCCAGCAGCCTTAGAGGACAGGGGGGGACCCGGCAGTACTTC.

V is TRBV27 and J is TRBJ1-6; a weak D match, TRBD1 (6 bases). Trimming left V 7 bases short and J 5 bases short, with 12 bases between. This CDR3 is 14 amino acids long. Germline CDR1 reads MNHEY; CDR2 reads SMNVEV (reference sequence). CDR3: CASKGGQHNSPLHF. The CDR3 DNA reads TGTGCCAGCAAGGGAGGACAGCATAATTCACCCCTCCACTTT.

V usage is TRBV6-6 and J usage is TRBJ1-3; 7 bases are a match to TRBD1. Germline CDR1 and CDR2: MNHNY and SVGAGI (reference sequence). The CDR3 totals 13 residues. The J segment lost 11 bases and the V segment lost 0 bases, leaving 4 bases of the junction unmatched. The CDR3 sequence: CASSYSGTAAIYF. CDR3 sequence (DNA): TGTGCCAGCAGTTACTCGGGGACAGCCGCCATATATTTT.

This clone was observed a single time. The chain combines TRBV18 with TRBJ1-5; 12 bases agree with TRBD1. Trimming removed 6 bases from V and 6 bases from J; junction bases left unmatched: 6. This CDR3 is 15 amino acids long. Per the germline V gene, CDR1 is KGHSH and CDR2 is LQKENI. The CDR3 DNA reads TGTGCCAGCTCGATGGGACAGGGGGCGAGTCAGCCCCAGCATTTT. This codes for CASSMGQGASQPQHF. Full variable domain (rest looked up from reference TRBV18 and TRBJ1-5): NAGVMQNPRHLVRRRGQEARLRCSPMKGHSHVYWYRQLPEEGLKFMVYLQKENIIDESGMPKERFSAEFPKEGPSILRIQQVVRGDSAAYFCASSMGQGASQPQHFGDGTRLSIL.

V is TRBV2 and J is TRBJ1-1; D not resolved. The CDR3 is 13 residues long. Germline CDR1 is SNHLY and CDR2 is FYNNEI. V was clipped by 5 bases and J by 1 base, with 8 bases between them. The CDR3 nucleotides are TGTGCCAGCAGTTCGTGGGAGAACACTGAAGCTTTCTTT. This encodes CASSSWENTEAFF.

This chain connects TRBV3-1 (or the pseudogene TRBV3-2) to TRBJ1-4; the match to TRBD1 covers 9 bases. Per the germline V gene, CDR1 is LGHDT and CDR2 is YNNKEL (reference sequence). V was clipped by 4 bases and J by 5 bases; unmatched bases: 8. The length of the CDR3 is 16 residues. For the CDR3, the DNA is TGTGCCAGCAGCCTGCGGGGACAGGGAAAGAATGAAAAACTGTTTTTT. It yields the protein CASSLRGQGKNEKLFF.

The CDR3 reads CASSYGTGGYEQYF. Written as DNA, the CDR3 is TGTGCCAGCAGCTACGGGACAGGGGGCTACGAGCAGTACTTC. The J gene is TRBJ2-7, the V gene TRBV11-2; 11 nucleotides line up with TRBD1. V gave up 4 bases and J gave up 3 bases; unmatched junction bases: 2. This CDR3 is 14 amino acids long. The germline CDR1 and CDR2 sequences are SGHAT and FQNNGV. The variable domain in full, completed from reference TRBV11-2 and TRBJ2-7, reads EAGVAQSPRYKIIEKRQSVAFWCNPISGHATLYWYQQILGQGPKLLIQFQNNGVVDDSQLPKDRFSAERLKGVDSTLKIQPAKLEDSAVYLCASSYGTGGYEQYFGPGTRLTVT.

The rearrangement links TRBV6-5 to TRBJ1-5, with TRBD1 matching 10 bases. V gave up 5 bases and J gave up 5 bases; unmatched junction bases: 6. This CDR3 has 15 residues. CDR1 MNHEY and CDR2 SVGAGI come from the germline V gene. The CDR3, as DNA: TGTGCCAGCAGTCCCGGGACAGGGGTATATCAGCCCCAGCATTTT. Amino acid sequence: CASSPGTGVYQPQHF.

The chain combines TRBV7-9 with TRBJ2-7; D unclear. CDR3 size: 12 residues. The V gene lost 4 bases and the J gene lost 4 bases, with 8 bases spanning the gap. Germline CDR1 is SEHNR and CDR2 is FQNEAQ (reference sequence). The CDR3 coding sequence is TGTGCCAGCAGCTCTCCTCTTTACGAGCAGTACTTC. Protein sequence: CASSSPLYEQYF.

Here the CDR3 reads CASSARWRDYNEQFF. The CDR3 nucleotides are TGTGCCAGTAGTGCTCGATGGCGGGATTACAATGAGCAGTTCTTC. The chain recombines TRBV19 with TRBJ2-1, with TRBD2 as a possible D gene (6 bases). The germline CDR1 and CDR2 sequences are LNHDA and SQIVND (reference sequence). The CDR3 consists of 15 residues. V shed 5 bases and J shed 4 bases, with 15 bases lying between them.

The chain joins TRBV30 to TRBJ1-2; 9 bases agree with TRBD1. Per germline, CDR1 GTSNPN and CDR2 SVGIG (reference sequence). CDR3 length equals 18 residues. V lost 0 bases and J lost 5; bases outside the gene matches: 16. Here the CDR3 reads CAWSVLLNTGQGIYGYTF. In DNA, the CDR3 is TGTGCCTGGAGTGTACTGCTGAATACGGGACAGGGAATTTATGGCTACACCTTC.

This chain uses TRBV7-9 with TRBJ2-3; TRBD1 matches at 8 bases. The CDR3 is 12 residues long. The germline V gene has CDR1 SEHNR and CDR2 FQNEAQ (reference sequence). The trim removed 5 bases at V and 8 bases at J, leaving 3 bases unmatched. CDR3 in DNA: TGTGCCAGCAGCATAGGACAGGGTACGCAGTATTTT. Amino acids: CASSIGQGTQYF.

V is TRBV5-1 and J is TRBJ1-4; D perhaps matches TRBD1 (5 bases). Trimming removed 0 bases at V and 6 bases at J, with 15 bases between. CDR3 size: 16 residues. In germline, CDR1 is SGHRS, CDR2 YFSETQ. The CDR3 DNA sequence: TGCGCCAGCAGCTTGGGTTGGAAGGGGAAGGATGAAAAACTGTTTTTT. Protein sequence: CASSLGWKGKDEKLFF. The full variable domain, completed using reference TRBV5-1 and TRBJ1-4, is KAGVTQTPRYLIKTRGQQVTLSCSPISGHRSVSWYQQTPGQGLQFLFEYFSETQRNKGNFPGRFSGRQFSNSRSEMNVSTLELGDSALYLCASSLGWKGKDEKLFFGSGTQLSVL.

This chain uses TRBV27 with TRBJ1-1; 7 bases align to TRBD1. Germline V gene data show CDR1 as MNHEY and CDR2 as SMNVEV (reference sequence). Trimming at V came to 4 bases and at J to 3 bases, leaving 5 bases not matched to a gene. This CDR3 has 14 amino acids. This chain's CDR3 is CASSSQGTDTEAFF. CDR3 nucleotides: TGTGCCAGCAGTTCACAGGGGACGGACACTGAAGCTTTCTTT.

This clone was counted a single time. The CDR3 region has the DNA TGTGCCAGCAGCTTAGAGGGAGGGGCCCTCTACGAGCAGTACTTC. Protein sequence: CASSLEGGALYEQYF. V gene TRBV7-9 combines with J gene TRBJ2-7; 7 positions agree with TRBD2. This CDR3 contains 15 residues. The junction had 6 bases not matched to a gene; V was cut back by 1 base and J by 3 bases. Germline CDR1 is SEHNR and CDR2 is FQNEAQ (reference sequence).